This T cell receptor beta chain was sequenced in a study of CD4 T cells in relation to SARS-CoV-2 and coronaviruses. Produced via immunoSEQ multiplex PCR; TCRdb's table is partial and in-frame only. The sample carries about 59,000 clones, roughly 85% recorded once. This clone was seen a few times. Before the COVID-19 pandemic, during about 2011-2019, CD4+ T cells were taken from unexposed donors. The receptor comes from a human donor in good health. Material: memory CD4+ T cells from PBMCs.

CDR3 nucleotides: TGTGCCAGTTGCATACAGGGATATAATTCACCCCTCCACTTT. Translated: CASCIQGYNSPLHF. The genes are TRBV19 and TRBJ1-6, with D maybe TRBD1 (6 bases). CDR1 LNHDA and CDR2 SQIVND come from the germline V gene (reference sequence). V was trimmed by 8 bases and J by 4 bases, leaving 12 bases between them. This CDR3 is 14 amino acids long.